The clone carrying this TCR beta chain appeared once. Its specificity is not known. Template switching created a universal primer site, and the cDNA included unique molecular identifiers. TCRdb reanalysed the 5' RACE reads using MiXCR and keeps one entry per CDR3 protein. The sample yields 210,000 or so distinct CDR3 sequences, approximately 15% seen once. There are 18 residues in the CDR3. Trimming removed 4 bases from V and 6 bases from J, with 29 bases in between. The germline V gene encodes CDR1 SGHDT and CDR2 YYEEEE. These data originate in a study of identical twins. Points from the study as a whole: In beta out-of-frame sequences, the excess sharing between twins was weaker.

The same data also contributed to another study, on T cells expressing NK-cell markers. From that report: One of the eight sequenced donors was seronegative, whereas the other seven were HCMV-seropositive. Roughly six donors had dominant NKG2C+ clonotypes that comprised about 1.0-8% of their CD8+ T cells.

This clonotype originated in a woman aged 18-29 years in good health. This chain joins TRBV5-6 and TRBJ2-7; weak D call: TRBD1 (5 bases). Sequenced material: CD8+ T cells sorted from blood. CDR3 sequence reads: CASSPGIDSDRPRREQYF. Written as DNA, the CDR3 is TGTGCCAGCAGCCCGGGTATCGACAGCGACCGACCTCGTCGCGAGCAGTACTTC. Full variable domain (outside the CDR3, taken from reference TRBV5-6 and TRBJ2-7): DAGVTQSPTHLIKTRGQQVTLRCSPKSGHDTVSWYQQALGQGPQFIFQYYEEEERQRGNFPDRFSGHQFPNYSSELNVNALLLGDSALYLCASSPGIDSDRPRREQYFGPGTRLTVT.